The next 8 T cell receptor beta chains were all read from a single sample in a study of T cells in Graves' hyperthyroidism and ophthalmopathy. From RNA transcripts, TCR beta CDR3 regions were amplified. In the first-round RT-PCR of the TCR CDR3, the HTBI primer set was used. TCRdb used MiXCR to reprocess the multiplex PCR reads, holding one entry per CDR3 protein. Seen here are 250,000 to 300,000 distinct CDR3 sequences, more than 14% observed once, and the top ten hold more than 10%. The sequenced sample consisted of blood. Receptor source: a woman aged 40 to 50 with Graves' hyperthyroidism that later progressed to Graves' ophthalmopathy.

The chain recombines TRBV11-2 with TRBJ2-2; D ambiguous. The CDR3 is 15 amino acids. The germline V and J ends were trimmed by 1 base and 0 bases, with 6 bases remaining between them. Per the germline V gene, CDR1 is SGHAT and CDR2 is FQNNGV. CDR3 loop: CASSLVSANTGELFF. CDR3 sequence (DNA): TGTGCCAGCAGCTTAGTTTCGGCGAACACCGGGGAGCTGTTTTTT.

This clonotype was detected many times. J is TRBJ2-2 and V is TRBV6-2 or TRBV6-3; D not resolved. Looked up from germline, CDR1 is MNHEY and CDR2 is SVGEGT. The CDR3 runs 11 residues. V lost 8 bases, J lost 4 bases, and 5 bases lay in between. This CDR3 reads CASDSTGELFF. The CDR3 DNA follows: TGTGCCAGCGATAGCACCGGGGAGCTGTTTTTT.

This clonotype was counted ten times or more. The rearrangement joins TRBV28 to TRBJ2-1; 8 bases match TRBD2. V shed 6 bases, J shed 5 bases, and the junction held 3 bases outside the gene matches. Germline CDR1 MDHEN, CDR2 SYDVKM. The CDR3 contains 13 residues. The CDR3 loop is CASSTSGNNEQFF. DNA of the CDR3: TGTGCCAGCAGCACTAGCGGTAACAATGAGCAGTTCTTC.

This clonotype occurred many times. This chain links TRBV24-1 with TRBJ2-5, with D perhaps TRBD1 or TRBD2 (5 bases each). CDR1 is KGHDR and CDR2 is SFDVKD in the germline V gene. The CDR3 consists of 17 residues. The V end was cut by 6 bases, the J end by 3 bases, with 22 bases between. The CDR3 loop reads CATSTLGQLGAEETQYF. In DNA form, the CDR3 reads TGTGCCACCAGTACACTCGGCCAGCTCGGGGCCGAAGAGACCCAGTACTTC.

This chain joins TRBV7-2 and TRBJ2-7; a possible D gene is TRBD2 (6 bases). This CDR3 is 15 amino acids long. The germline V gene encodes CDR1 SGHTA and CDR2 FQGNSA. Between the trimmed V and J ends, which lost 4 bases and 6 bases, there was a span of 19 bases. CDR3 residues: CASSSPAGFIGEQYF. CDR3 coding DNA: TGTGCCAGCAGCTCTCCTGCGGGGTTTATCGGCGAGCAGTACTTC.

This clonotype appeared many times. This chain links TRBV13 with TRBJ2-2; D is undetermined. The CDR3 runs to 14 residues. The germline V gene encodes CDR1 PRHDT and CDR2 FYEKMQ (reference sequence). V lost 1 base, J lost 5 bases, and 8 bases lay in between. The DNA of the CDR3 is TGTGCCAGCAGCTTAGTGCGCGGAACCGGGGAGCTGTTTTTT. Translated: CASSLVRGTGELFF.

This clonotype has at least ten counts. The chain recombines TRBV18 with TRBJ1-5; D is uncertain. Germline V gene lookup returns CDR1 KGHSH and CDR2 LQKENI. V lost 6 bases and J 5 bases, leaving 14 bases between the germline ends. The CDR3 has 14 amino acids. The CDR3 loop is CASSPTAGYQPQHF. CDR3 in DNA: TGTGCCAGCTCCCCCACGGCAGGCTATCAGCCCCAGCATTTT.

This clonotype was seen repeatedly, ten times or more. The chain employs TRBV11-2 and TRBJ1-5; a weak D match, TRBD1 (5 bases). This CDR3 region has 16 residues. CDR1 and CDR2 (germline): SGHAT, FQNNGV. The V and J ends lost 0 bases and 6 bases respectively, with 15 bases between them. This CDR3 reads CASSLDTSGTVQPQHF. The CDR3 nucleotides are TGTGCCAGCAGCTTAGATACGTCAGGGACGGTTCAGCCCCAGCATTTT.